Each of the 26 T cell receptor beta chains below was sequenced from the same sample in a study of shared clonotypes between healthy human individuals. Clones were read by immunoSEQ multiplex PCR, and TCRdb kept only the in-frame ones, dropping some. Of 2,100,000 or so clones listed, about 94% were seen once; the top ten hold approximately 0.13%. Source material: naive CD4+ T cells sorted from blood. Stated subset: CD45RA+ positively selected. The receptors originated from a man younger than 35 in good health.

DNA of the CDR3: TGTGCCAGCAGCTTAAACTTAAAGTTTAGGGGCCCCCACGAGCAGTACTTC. It yields the protein CASSLNLKFRGPHEQYF. The chain joins TRBV11-2 to TRBJ2-7; D may be TRBD1 (5 bases). Per germline, CDR1 SGHAT and CDR2 FQNNGV. The length of the CDR3 is 17 residues. Trimming shortened V by 2 bases and J by 5 bases, and 22 bases separated the two germline ends. Variable domain in full (rest from reference TRBV11-2 and TRBJ2-7): EAGVAQSPRYKIIEKRQSVAFWCNPISGHATLYWYQQILGQGPKLLIQFQNNGVVDDSQLPKDRFSAERLKGVDSTLKIQPAKLEDSAVYLCASSLNLKFRGPHEQYFGPGTRLTVT.

This clone was counted a single time. The rearrangement links TRBV28 to TRBJ2-7, with 12 bases aligning to TRBD2. V dropped 3 bases and J dropped 9; count of bases not matched to a gene: 9. In germline, CDR1 is MDHEN, CDR2 SYDVKM. The CDR3 sequence is 15 residues long. CDR3 residues: CASSFGLAGYRGQYF. The CDR3 region has the DNA TGTGCCAGCAGTTTCGGACTAGCGGGGTATCGAGGGCAGTACTTC.

The rearrangement uses TRBV11-2 and TRBJ2-5; 16 positions agree with TRBD2. CDR1 SGHAT and CDR2 FQNNGV come from the germline V gene. The CDR3 consists of 16 residues. V trimming: 3 bases; J trimming: 9 bases; junction bases outside the gene matches: 7. As DNA, the CDR3 is TGTGCCAGCAGCTTCGCCGGGACTAGCGGGAGGGCGTCCCAGTACTTC. This translates into CASSFAGTSGRASQYF.

V usage is TRBV4-2 and J usage is TRBJ2-4; D perhaps matches TRBD2 (6 bases). The CDR3 runs to 13 residues. Germline CDR1 LGHNA, CDR2 YNFKEQ. V lost 0 bases, J lost 11 bases, and 11 bases lay in between. CDR3 nucleotide sequence: TGTGCCAGCAGCCAAGATACGAGCGGGCTTCAGTACTTC. This gives the protein CASSQDTSGLQYF.

The chain employs TRBV5-8 and TRBJ1-1; unclear D gene. Looked up from germline, CDR1 is SGHTS and CDR2 is YDEGEE. Trimming removed 0 bases from V and 0 bases from J, with 6 bases in between. The CDR3 totals 14 residues. CDR3 DNA sequence: TGTGCCAGCAGCTTGGTCCCCATGAACACTGAAGCTTTCTTT. Protein sequence: CASSLVPMNTEAFF.

This sequence joins TRBV30 and TRBJ2-6; D is undetermined. Germline V gives CDR1 GTSNPN, CDR2 SVGIG (reference sequence). This CDR3 contains 17 residues. The V end lost 2 bases, the J end lost 0 bases, and 14 bases lay between the germline ends. This CDR3 reads CAWSRKGKDSGANVLTF. Here the CDR3 DNA reads TGTGCCTGGAGTCGAAAGGGAAAGGACTCTGGGGCCAACGTCCTGACTTTC.

This clone was observed once. J is TRBJ1-3 and V is TRBV4-1, with D possibly TRBD1 on 5 matching bases. The CDR3 sequence is 15 residues long. Per germline, CDR1 MGHRA and CDR2 YSYEKL. V lost 5 bases to trimming and J lost 0 bases, with 11 bases between them. DNA of the CDR3: TGCGCCAGCAGCTATGAGGGGATCTCTGGAAACACCATATATTTT. Translation gives CASSYEGISGNTIYF.

The chain combines TRBV6-5 with TRBJ2-3, with D perhaps matching TRBD2 (7 bases). CDR1 and CDR2 (germline): MNHEY, SVGAGI. Trimming left V 0 bases short and J 5 bases short, with 12 bases between. The CDR3 covers 15 residues. CDR3 sequence: CASSYSWGGRDTQYF. CDR3 nucleotide sequence: TGTGCCAGCAGTTACTCGTGGGGGGGCCGAGATACGCAGTATTTT.

The chain has TRBV5-1 and TRBJ2-7, with TRBD1 matching over 9 bases. The CDR3 consists of 14 residues. V shed 6 bases, J shed 4 bases, and the junction held 8 bases outside the gene matches. Germline CDR1 is SGHRS and CDR2 is YFSETQ. CDR3 loop: CASNPGTGNYEQYF. The DNA for the CDR3 is TGCGCCAGCAACCCCGGGACAGGGAATTACGAGCAGTACTTC. Supplemented by reference TRBV5-1 and TRBJ2-7, the full variable domain reads KAGVTQTPRYLIKTRGQQVTLSCSPISGHRSVSWYQQTPGQGLQFLFEYFSETQRNKGNFPGRFSGRQFSNSRSEMNVSTLELGDSALYLCASNPGTGNYEQYFGPGTRLTVT.

The V and J genes are TRBV19 and TRBJ2-7, with D uncertain. Germline-derived CDR1 and CDR2 are LNHDA and SQIVND (reference sequence). CDR3 size: 16 residues. The germline V and J ends were trimmed by 5 bases and 0 bases, with 17 bases remaining between them. CDR3 residues: CASSPRLWGTSYEQYF. The CDR3 nucleotides are TGTGCCAGTAGTCCTCGATTATGGGGTACCTCCTACGAGCAGTACTTC.

V and J are TRBV25-1 and TRBJ2-2, with 7 nucleotides matching TRBD1. V was pared by 4 bases and J by 0 bases, with 11 bases of the junction left unmatched. This CDR3 is built from 18 residues. CDR1 MGHDK and CDR2 SYGVNS come from the germline V gene. CDR3 residues: CASSAVQGLGPNTGELFF. Here the CDR3 DNA reads TGTGCCAGCAGTGCTGTACAGGGGTTGGGGCCGAACACCGGGGAGCTGTTTTTT. The whole variable domain, filled in from reference TRBV25-1 and TRBJ2-2, reads EADIYQTPRYLVIGTGKKITLECSQTMGHDKMYWYQQDPGMELHLIHYSYGVNSTEKGDLSSESTVSRIRTEHFPLTLESARPSHTSQYLCASSAVQGLGPNTGELFFGEGSRLTVL.

The V gene is TRBV2, the J gene TRBJ2-1, with 8 nucleotides matching TRBD2. J lost 11 bases, V lost 8 bases, and 5 bases had no gene match. This CDR3 region has 11 residues. CDR1 and CDR2 from the germline V gene are SNHLY and FYNNEI. CDR3 coding DNA: TGTGCCAGCGAATCTAGCGGGCAGCAGTTCTTC. This codes for CASESSGQQFF.

The gene calls are TRBV5-6 and TRBJ2-7, with 8 positions matching TRBD2. V shed 3 bases and J 2 bases; nucleotides not matched to a gene: 7. CDR3 length: 15 residues. Germline V gene data show CDR1 as SGHDT and CDR2 as YYEEEE. DNA of the CDR3: TGTGCCAGCAGCTCAGCCAGCGGGAGCCCCTACGAGCAGTACTTC. Translating gives CASSSASGSPYEQYF.

The chain couples TRBV7-3 to TRBJ2-5, with unresolved D. Germline CDR1 and CDR2: SGHTA and FQGTGA. Deletions cut 1 base from V and 1 base from J, with 4 bases between. CDR3 length: 13 residues. The CDR3, as DNA: TGTGCCAGCAGCTTAAGTGTCCAAGAGACCCAGTACTTC. Translated, it gives CASSLSVQETQYF.

This rearrangement joins TRBV10-2 to TRBJ1-2; the match to TRBD1 covers 8 bases. With V trimmed by 5 bases and J by 5 bases, 4 bases remained unmatched. Germline V lookup: CDR1 WSHSY, CDR2 SAAADI. The CDR3 runs to 13 residues. The CDR3: CASSLRQGYGYTF. CDR3 nucleotide sequence: TGCGCCAGCAGTTTAAGACAGGGGTATGGCTACACCTTC.

The J gene is TRBJ1-6, the V gene TRBV19; TRBD1 is a possible D gene (5 bases). Germline values: CDR1 LNHDA, CDR2 SQIVND (reference sequence). V lost 6 bases to trimming and J lost 3 bases, with 12 bases between them. The CDR3 runs 15 residues. Here the CDR3 reads CASSGGTNYNSPLHF. As DNA, the CDR3 is TGTGCCAGTAGCGGGGGTACCAACTATAATTCACCCCTCCACTTT.

The rearrangement uses TRBV6-5 and TRBJ1-1; 11 positions agree with TRBD1. V shed 6 bases and J 10 bases; nucleotides not matched to a gene: 10. There are 14 residues in the CDR3. Germline V CDR1 and CDR2: MNHEY, SVGAGI. CDR3 residues: CASSRGTGGGAAFF. For the CDR3, the DNA is TGTGCCAGCAGCCGCGGGACAGGGGGGGGAGCAGCTTTCTTT.

The J gene is TRBJ1-4, the V gene TRBV9; D is uncertain. The J call may not be correct, given that the DNA end is closer to TRBJ2-2. This CDR3 has 12 amino acids. The V gene's germline CDR1 is SGDLS and CDR2 YYNGEE. CDR3 region: CASSAQAGELFF. The CDR3 nucleotides are TGTGCCAGCAGCGCTCAGGCAGGGGAGCTGTTTTTT.

The J gene is TRBJ1-4, the V gene TRBV2; the D gene is possibly TRBD1 (6 bases). Germline assignment: CDR1 SNHLY and CDR2 FYNNEI. Trimming removed 6 bases from V and 7 bases from J, with 18 bases in between. The CDR3 is 15 residues long. Here the CDR3 DNA reads TGTGCCAGCAGAAGGGATAGGGTGACAGGTGAAAAACTGTTTTTT. It yields the protein CASRRDRVTGEKLFF.

V is TRBV4-1 and J is TRBJ2-1, with TRBD2 matching over 9 bases. With V trimmed by 0 bases and J by 10 bases, 13 bases remained unmatched. The CDR3 covers 17 residues. Looked up from germline, CDR1 is MGHRA and CDR2 is YSYEKL. This CDR3 reads CASSQDRASGTLWEQFF. The DNA for the CDR3 is TGCGCCAGCAGCCAAGATAGGGCTAGCGGGACTCTATGGGAGCAGTTCTTC.

V gene TRBV19 combines with J gene TRBJ2-1; weak D call: TRBD1 (6 bases). V was shortened by 1 base and J by 2 bases, with 9 bases between the two germline ends. CDR1 LNHDA and CDR2 SQIVND come from the germline V gene (reference sequence). The CDR3 contains 15 residues. Here the CDR3 DNA reads TGTGCCAGTAGTATAGGGCAGGGGCCCTACAATGAGCAGTTCTTC. Its translation is CASSIGQGPYNEQFF.

Points on this clone: The sample has other DNA sequences that encode this CDR3 too. The chain is built from TRBV2 and TRBJ2-3; D possibly corresponds to TRBD1 (5 bases). Trimming cost V 6 bases and J 1 base, with 5 bases left between them. CDR3 length: 12 amino acids. Per germline, CDR1 SNHLY and CDR2 FYNNEI. The CDR3 protein is CASRTGTDTQYF. The CDR3 coding sequence is TGTGCCAGCAGGACAGGCACAGATACGCAGTATTTT.

Regarding this clone: This CDR3 is also generated by other DNA sequences in the sample. This chain connects TRBV27 to TRBJ2-7; 9 bases are a match to TRBD1. CDR1 and CDR2 (germline): MNHEY, SMNVEV (reference sequence). The CDR3 is made up of 15 amino acids. J was trimmed by 3 bases and V by 5 bases; bases with no gene match: 8. CDR3 sequence: CASSAPGQGFYEQYF. In nucleotides, the CDR3 is TGTGCCAGCAGTGCCCCGGGACAGGGTTTCTACGAGCAGTACTTC.

The chain carries TRBV28 and TRBJ1-5; D unresolved. Trimming cost V 6 bases and J 0 bases, with 9 bases left between them. The CDR3 has 14 amino acids. Germline CDR1 and CDR2: MDHEN and SYDVKM. Here the CDR3 DNA reads TGTGCCAGCAGGGAAGGGCATAGCAATCAGCCCCAGCATTTT. Its translation: CASREGHSNQPQHF.

The rearrangement joins TRBV11-2 to TRBJ2-3, with D maybe TRBD1 (5 bases). Germline V gene lookup returns CDR1 SGHAT and CDR2 FQNNGV. This CDR3 contains 14 residues. The V and J ends lost 4 bases and 6 bases respectively, with 14 bases between them. CDR3 nucleotides: TGTGCCAGCAGCTCCGAAGGACATCTGGATACGCAGTATTTT. Translated, it gives CASSSEGHLDTQYF.

This clone was recorded once. The chain couples TRBV4-1 to TRBJ2-1, with D uncertain. The CDR3 length is 15 residues. With 1 base removed from V and 1 base from J, the gap between germline ends came to 8 bases. Germline CDR1 reads MGHRA; CDR2 reads YSYEKL. CDR3 bases: TGCGCCAGCAGCCAAGGGGCTGGATCCTACAATGAGCAGTTCTTC. This translates into CASSQGAGSYNEQFF.